Following are 27 T cell receptor beta chains from one sample sequenced in a study of OX40 agonist ivuxolimab in advanced cancers. Measured with immunoSEQ multiplex PCR; TCRdb has only the in-frame clones, and not every one. The table shows roughly 76,000 clones, with about 82% occurring only once. The source was CD4+ or CD8+ T cells sorted from blood, collected in a trial of the OX40 agonist ivuxolimab. The receptors come from an adult with an advanced solid tumor such as melanoma, head and neck, liver or kidney cancer.

The chain combines TRBV25-1 with TRBJ2-1, with D perhaps assigned TRBD1 or TRBD2 (7 bases each). V was trimmed by 4 bases and J by 0 bases, leaving 16 bases between them. Germline CDR1 reads MGHDK; CDR2 reads SYGVNS. The CDR3 loop spans 17 amino acids. The CDR3 sequence is CASSGSGGASSYNEQFF. CDR3 in DNA: TGTGCCAGCAGTGGCTCAGGGGGGGCCAGCTCCTACAATGAGCAGTTCTTC.

The chain joins TRBV28 to TRBJ1-5; perhaps TRBD1 as D (6 bases). Germline CDR1 MDHEN, CDR2 SYDVKM. CDR3 size: 17 residues. V lost 2 bases to trimming and J lost 3 bases, with 17 bases between them. The CDR3 spells CASSLSLKQGINQPQHF. In nucleotides, the CDR3 is TGTGCCAGCAGTTTAAGCCTAAAACAGGGTATCAATCAGCCCCAGCATTTT.

The DNA for the CDR3 is TGTGCCAGCAGCTTGCTGGTTTCTGGTTACACTGAAGCTTTCTTT. Its translation is CASSLLVSGYTEAFF. V is TRBV5-5 and J is TRBJ1-1; no definite D call. Trimming left V 1 base short and J 3 bases short, with 13 bases between. Germline loops: CDR1 SGHKS, CDR2 YYEKEE (reference sequence). There are 15 residues in the CDR3. Looking up the rest from reference TRBV5-5 and TRBJ1-1 gives the full variable domain: DAGVTQSPTHLIKTRGQQVTLRCSPISGHKSVSWYQQVLGQGPQFIFQYYEKEERGRGNFPDRFSARQFPNYSSELNVNALLLGDSALYLCASSLLVSGYTEAFFGQGTRLTVV.

In this sample, this clone turned up once. V gene TRBV7-3 combines with J gene TRBJ2-7, with TRBD2 matching 7 bases. V shed 4 bases, J shed 5 bases, and the junction held 8 bases outside the gene matches. This CDR3 has 14 residues. Germline V gene data show CDR1 as SGHTA and CDR2 as FQGTGA. DNA for the CDR3: TGTGCCAGCAGCTCCGGGGGGAGCCAGGACGAGCAGTACTTC. Translating it yields CASSSGGSQDEQYF.

In this sample, this clone turned up a few times. The chain links TRBV5-1 to TRBJ1-2; TRBD1 matches at 7 bases. Per germline, CDR1 SGHRS and CDR2 YFSETQ. This CDR3 is built from 16 residues. Trimming cost V 4 bases and J 3 bases; bases outside gene matches: 12. CDR3 protein: CASSQGGQDPYYGYTF. CDR3 bases: TGCGCCAGCAGCCAGGGGGGGCAGGATCCCTACTATGGCTACACCTTC.

This chain joins TRBV10-1 and TRBJ2-7, with TRBD1 as a possible D gene (6 bases). CDR1 and CDR2 (germline): WNHNN, SYGVQD (reference sequence). The CDR3 has 13 residues. V lost 0 bases and J 6 bases, leaving 9 bases between the germline ends. The CDR3 bases are TGCGCCAGCAGTGAGTCCCCAGGGGCCGAGCAGTACGTC. It specifies CASSESPGAEQYV.

The chain joins TRBV28 to TRBJ2-7; TRBD2 might be the D (6 bases). Trimming removed 5 bases from V and 2 bases from J, with 13 bases in between. The CDR3 has 14 amino acids. Germline loops: CDR1 MDHEN, CDR2 SYDVKM. The CDR3 loop reads CASSPGGPTYEQYF. CDR3 DNA: TGTGCCAGCAGTCCAGGAGGGCCCACCTACGAGCAGTACTTC.

V gene TRBV7-6 combines with J gene TRBJ2-3; D gene ambiguous. V lost 4 bases to trimming and J lost 0 bases, with 11 bases between them. The CDR3 spans 15 residues. Germline V CDR1 and CDR2: SGHVS, FNYEAQ. The CDR3 region is CASSYSPASTDTQYF. CDR3 DNA sequence: TGTGCCAGCAGCTATTCCCCCGCGAGCACAGATACGCAGTATTTT.

The gene calls are TRBV27 and TRBJ2-7; D gene ambiguous. CDR3 length: 14 amino acids. Trimming stripped 8 bases from V and 0 bases from J, with 14 bases between. Germline CDR1 and CDR2: MNHEY and SMNVEV (reference sequence). The CDR3 sequence is CASARTESSYEQYF. The CDR3, as DNA: TGTGCCAGCGCCAGGACCGAGAGCTCCTACGAGCAGTACTTC.

The CDR3 is CASSFLSAASYEQYF. CDR3 DNA: TGTGCCAGCAGCTTCCTATCGGCAGCCTCCTACGAGCAGTACTTC. V gene TRBV5-5 combines with J gene TRBJ2-7; D not certain. The CDR3 totals 15 residues. With 2 bases removed from V and 0 bases from J, the gap between germline ends came to 12 bases. Germline CDR1 is SGHKS and CDR2 is YYEKEE (reference sequence). The full variable domain, its missing parts supplied by reference TRBV5-5 and TRBJ2-7, is DAGVTQSPTHLIKTRGQQVTLRCSPISGHKSVSWYQQVLGQGPQFIFQYYEKEERGRGNFPDRFSARQFPNYSSELNVNALLLGDSALYLCASSFLSAASYEQYFGPGTRLTVT.

V usage is TRBV6-1 and J usage is TRBJ2-4; perhaps D is TRBD1 or TRBD2 (5 bases each). V dropped 4 bases and J dropped 0 bases, with 16 bases sitting between them. The CDR3 extends over 17 amino acids. In germline, CDR1 is MNHNS, CDR2 SASEGT. In DNA form, the CDR3 reads TGTGCCAGCAGTGGGTCAGTTGGGACGCTAGCCAAAAACATTCAGTACTTC. This gives the protein CASSGSVGTLAKNIQYF.

This clone was seen only once. The chain recombines TRBV6-6 with TRBJ2-7; 11 nucleotides match TRBD2. The ends lost 10 bases at V and 2 bases at J; junction bases unmatched: 7. The CDR3 has 14 residues. CDR1 is MNHNY, CDR2 SVGAGI, per germline (reference sequence). The CDR3 DNA sequence: TGTGCCACCCTTTCTAGCGGGAGGACCTACGAGCAGTACTTC. This encodes CATLSSGRTYEQYF.

The chain combines TRBV5-8 with TRBJ2-4, with unresolved D. The length of the CDR3 is 16 residues. CDR1 is SGHTS, CDR2 YDEGEE, per germline. The ends were cut back, 0 bases at V and 0 bases at J, with 10 bases in the middle. The CDR3: CASSLGIWGAKNIQYF. CDR3 bases: TGTGCCAGCAGCTTGGGCATCTGGGGAGCCAAAAACATTCAGTACTTC.

The chain links TRBV2 to TRBJ2-5; 7 nucleotides line up with TRBD2. This CDR3 spans 14 amino acids. With 7 bases clipped from V and 3 bases from J, the junction kept 8 bases outside the gene matches. Looked up from germline, CDR1 is SNHLY and CDR2 is FYNNEI. The CDR3, as DNA: TGTGCCAGCAACTTGGGAGGGGTCAAAGAGACCCAGTACTTC. This codes for CASNLGGVKETQYF. Filled out from reference TRBV2 and TRBJ2-5, the complete variable domain reads EPEVTQTPSHQVTQMGQEVILRCVPISNHLYFYWYRQILGQKVEFLVSFYNNEISEKSEIFDDQFSVERPDGSNFTLKIRSTKLEDSAMYFCASNLGGVKETQYFGPGTRLLVL.

Only one count was recorded for this clone. This sequence joins TRBV5-5 and TRBJ2-2; 8 positions match TRBD2. The V gene's germline CDR1 is SGHKS and CDR2 YYEKEE (reference sequence). CDR3 length: 15 residues. V shed 5 bases and J 4 bases; nucleotides not matched to a gene: 7. CDR3 nucleotide sequence: TGTGCCAGCAGTTCGAGCGGGAGAAGCACCGGGGAGCTGTTTTTT. This sequence encodes CASSSSGRSTGELFF.

Only one count was recorded for this clone. The genes are TRBV7-8 and TRBJ2-1; TRBD2 aligns across 8 bases. Germline V gene lookup returns CDR1 SGHVS and CDR2 FQNEAQ. This CDR3 is 15 amino acids long. Trimming took 5 bases from V and 9 from J; bases not matched to a gene: 12. CDR3 bases: TGTGCCAGCAGCCATTACGGTGGGGCGGGGGGTGAGCAGTTCTTC. Its translation is CASSHYGGAGGEQFF.

This clone has a handful of counts. The chain uses TRBV5-1 and TRBJ1-2; 11 nucleotides match TRBD1. Germline V gene lookup returns CDR1 SGHRS and CDR2 YFSETQ. The CDR3 sequence is 16 residues long. V dropped 0 bases and J dropped 7; count of bases not matched to a gene: 8. Here the CDR3 reads CASSLAPGQGVGGYTF. In nucleotides, the CDR3 is TGCGCCAGCAGCTTGGCCCCGGGACAGGGGGTAGGTGGCTACACCTTC.

V gene TRBV6-1 combines with J gene TRBJ2-7; no clear D gene. This CDR3 region has 15 residues. Trimming removed 3 bases from V and 2 bases from J, with 14 bases in between. Germline-derived CDR1 and CDR2 are MNHNS and SASEGT. In DNA form, the CDR3 reads TGTGCCAGCAGTGAGATCCCTAGGCACCCCTACGAGCAGTACGTC. It is translated as CASSEIPRHPYEQYV.

The chain employs TRBV30 and TRBJ1-5; no clear D. The germline V and J ends were trimmed by 1 base and 0 bases, with 7 bases remaining between them. The CDR3 has 14 residues. Germline assignment: CDR1 GTSNPN and CDR2 SVGIG (reference sequence). CDR3 bases: TGTGCCTGGAGTGACGGTTATAGCAATCAGCCCCAGCATTTT. The encoded protein is CAWSDGYSNQPQHF.

V gene TRBV7-6 combines with J gene TRBJ2-1, with D perhaps given as TRBD1 or TRBD2 (7 bases each). CDR1 SGHVS and CDR2 FNYEAQ come from the germline V gene. The CDR3 extends over 17 amino acids. Trimming left V 2 bases short and J 2 bases short, with 16 bases between. Written as DNA, the CDR3 is TGTGCCAGCAGCTTAAGCCCCCAGGGGGGGACCTACAATGAGCAGTTCTTC. This encodes CASSLSPQGGTYNEQFF.

This chain connects TRBV15 to TRBJ2-1, with 7 bases fitting TRBD1. Germline CDR1 and CDR2: LNHNV and YYDKDF (reference sequence). CDR3 length: 16 residues. V lost 0 bases to trimming and J lost 5 bases; unmatched junction nucleotides: 7. CDR3 residues: CATSREDREFDNEQFF. DNA of the CDR3: TGTGCCACCAGCAGAGAAGACAGGGAATTTGACAATGAGCAGTTCTTC. The variable domain in full, with the rest retrieved from reference TRBV15 and TRBJ2-1, is DAMVIQNPRYQVTQFGKPVTLSCSQTLNHNVMYWYQQKSSQAPKLLFHYYDKDFNNEADTPDNFQSRRPNTSFCFLDIRSPGLGDTAMYLCATSREDREFDNEQFFGPGTRLTVL.

This chain links TRBV28 with TRBJ1-1; 7 bases are shared with TRBD1. The ends lost 6 bases at V and 0 bases at J; junction bases unmatched: 13. The length of the CDR3 is 17 residues. Germline V gene sequence: CDR1 MDHEN, CDR2 SYDVKM. CDR3 bases: TGTGCCAGCAGCCCGGGGGGCGCGGGACAGATGAACACTGAAGCTTTCTTT. Translation gives CASSPGGAGQMNTEAFF. Complete variable domain (other parts from reference TRBV28 and TRBJ1-1): DVKVTQSSRYLVKRTGEKVFLECVQDMDHENMFWYRQDPGLGLRLIYFSYDVKMKEKGDIPEGYSVSREKKERFSLILESASTNQTSMYLCASSPGGAGQMNTEAFFGQGTRLTVV.

V and J are TRBV28 and TRBJ2-7; D ambiguous. Germline CDR1 and CDR2: MDHEN and SYDVKM. V lost 2 bases and J 2 bases, leaving 10 bases between the germline ends. This CDR3 comprises 14 residues. The CDR3 is CASSLGEFAYEQYF. Here the CDR3 DNA reads TGTGCCAGCAGTTTAGGGGAATTTGCCTACGAGCAGTACTTC.

The chain joins TRBV2 to TRBJ2-5; 9 nucleotides match TRBD1. This CDR3 comprises 14 residues. Trimming took 2 bases from V and 11 from J; bases not matched to a gene: 9. Germline CDR1 is SNHLY and CDR2 is FYNNEI. The CDR3 region has the DNA TGTGCCAGCAGTGAACAACAGGGGGCTTTAGTGCAGTACTTC. Protein product: CASSEQQGALVQYF. The full variable domain, in which reference TRBV2 and TRBJ2-5 provide the parts outside the CDR3, is EPEVTQTPSHQVTQMGQEVILRCVPISNHLYFYWYRQILGQKVEFLVSFYNNEISEKSEIFDDQFSVERPDGSNFTLKIRSTKLEDSAMYFCASSEQQGALVQYFGPGTRLLVL.

The chain employs TRBV6-1 and TRBJ1-4; tentative D call: TRBD1 (6 bases). Germline CDR1 reads MNHNS; CDR2 reads SASEGT. Trimming took 2 bases from V and 5 from J, leaving 15 bases between them. The CDR3 covers 16 residues. CDR3 sequence (DNA): TGTGCCAGCAGTGAATACCCGACAGGTCCCAATGAAAAACTGTTTTTT. The encoded protein is CASSEYPTGPNEKLFF.

V and J are TRBV11-3 and TRBJ2-3; weak D call: TRBD2 (6 bases). Germline CDR1 reads SGHNT; CDR2 reads YENEEA. This CDR3 region has 14 residues. V lost 3 bases, J lost 3 bases, and 10 bases lay in between. The CDR3 coding sequence is TGTGCCAGCAGCTTCCGACTAGGAACAGATACGCAGTATTTT. Its protein is CASSFRLGTDTQYF.

For the CDR3, the DNA is TGTGCCAGCAGCTTAGCGCGGACTAGCGGGAGCTTAAACACAGATACGCAGTATTTT. Protein product: CASSLARTSGSLNTDTQYF. The rearrangement links TRBV11-1 to TRBJ2-3, with 13 bases fitting TRBD2. The CDR3 runs 19 residues. Looked up from germline, CDR1 is SGHAT and CDR2 is FQDESV (reference sequence). Trimming removed 0 bases from V and 2 bases from J; junction bases left unmatched: 8.